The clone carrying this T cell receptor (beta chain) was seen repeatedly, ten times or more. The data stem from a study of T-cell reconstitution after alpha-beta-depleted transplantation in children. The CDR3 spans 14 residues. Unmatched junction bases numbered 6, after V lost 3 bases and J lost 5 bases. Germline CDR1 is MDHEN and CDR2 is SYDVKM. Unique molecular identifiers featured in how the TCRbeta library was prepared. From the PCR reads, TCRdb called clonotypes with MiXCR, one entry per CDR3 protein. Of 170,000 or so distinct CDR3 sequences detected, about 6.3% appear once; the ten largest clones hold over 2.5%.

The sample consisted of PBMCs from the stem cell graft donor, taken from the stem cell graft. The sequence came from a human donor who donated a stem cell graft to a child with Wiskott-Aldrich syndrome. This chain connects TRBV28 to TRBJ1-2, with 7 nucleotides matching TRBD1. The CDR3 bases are TGTGCCAGCAGTTTGGACGGACAGGAGTATGGCTACACCTTC. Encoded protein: CASSLDGQEYGYTF.